Listed below are T cell receptor beta chains from one sample, sequenced in a study of blood T cell repertoires in COVID-19. TCRdb keeps only in-frame clones here, not all; method: immunoSEQ multiplex PCR. The sample has approximately 170,000 clones, roughly four fifths seen once; the top ten hold 11%. Specimen: peripheral blood. The origin of the receptors is a human donor in a cohort sampled during active COVID-19. Both conserved end residues are part of each CDR3. A D gene is named only where the DNA matches it firmly. Size is stated for part of the rows, as once, few or many counts, or as a class when the clone is expanded.

TRBD1	TRBJ1-2	TRBV4-3	hyperexpanded	CASSLVQGASGYTF	TGCGCCAGCAGCCTCGTCCAGGGGGCGAGTGGCTACACCTTC
TRBD2	TRBJ2-2	TRBV30	-	CAWSRLGAGVNTGELFF	TGTGCCTGGAGTCGATTGGGAGCGGGAGTAAACACCGGGGAGCTGTTTTTT
-	TRBJ2-2	TRBV10-3	-	CAISESSNTGELFF	TGTGCCATCAGTGAGTCCTCGAACACCGGGGAGCTGTTTTTT
TRBD2	TRBJ2-3	TRBV10-3	few	CAIRVTSGAHTQYF	TGTGCCATCAGGGTGACTAGCGGGGCTCATACGCAGTATTTT
-	TRBJ1-2	TRBV28	-	CASTPAAGTLYGYTF	TGTGCCAGCACTCCCGCAGCAGGTACTCTCTATGGCTACACCTTC
-	TRBJ1-4	TRBV7-8	-	CASSRGTLATNEKLFF	TGTGCCAGCAGCCGAGGGACTCTCGCAACTAATGAAAAACTGTTTTTT
TRBD1	TRBJ2-1	TRBV9	-	CASSLRTGPNNEQFF	TGTGCCAGCAGCTTAAGGACAGGGCCCAACAATGAGCAGTTCTTC
-	TRBJ1-1	TRBV20-1	-	CSAPIRGEAFF	TGCAGTGCCCCTATCAGGGGTGAAGCTTTCTTT
-	TRBJ2-7	TRBV16	-	CASSPTGEVQYF	TGTGCCAGCAGCCCTACAGGGGAGGTGCAGTACTTC
TRBD2	TRBJ2-1	TRBV6-5	-	CASSYISGGGSNEQFF	TGTGCCAGCAGTTACATTAGCGGGGGAGGGAGTAATGAGCAGTTCTTC